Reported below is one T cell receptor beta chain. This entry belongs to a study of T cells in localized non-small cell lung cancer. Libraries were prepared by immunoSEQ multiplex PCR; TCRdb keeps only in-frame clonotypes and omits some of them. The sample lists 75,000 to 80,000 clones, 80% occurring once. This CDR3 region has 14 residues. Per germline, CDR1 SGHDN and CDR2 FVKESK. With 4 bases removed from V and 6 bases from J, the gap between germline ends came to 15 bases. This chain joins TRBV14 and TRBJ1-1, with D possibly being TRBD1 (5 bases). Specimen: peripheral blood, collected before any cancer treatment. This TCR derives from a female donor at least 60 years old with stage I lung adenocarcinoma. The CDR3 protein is CASSLTGLDAEAFF. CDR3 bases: TGTGCCAGCAGCCTTACAGGTCTCGACGCTGAAGCTTTCTTT.